A selection of T cell receptor beta chains follows, all from one sample in a study of beta chain features in type 1 diabetes. Assay used: immunoSEQ multiplex PCR; TCRdb lists only in-frame clones, some missing. Of 130,000 or so clones in the sample, approximately 15% were seen once. Sequencing was done on a sample of central memory CD4+ T cells from blood. These receptors were obtained from a man younger than 35 with type 1 diabetes. CDR3s include the opening cysteine and the closing phenylalanine or tryptophan. D genes are given only for firm matches. The listing skips clone size in some rows; elsewhere it reads once, few, many or a size class.

CDR3 | DNA | length | J | size | D | V
CALLGVSGANVLTF | TGTGCCCTCCTAGGGGTCAGCGGGGCCAACGTCCTGACTTTC | 14 | TRBJ2-6 | - | - | TRBV19
CSAKGVREQYF | TGCAGTGCTAAAGGGGTGCGCGAGCAGTACTTC | 11 | TRBJ2-7 | - | - | TRBV20-1
CASSYSILAGRHF | TGTGCCAGCAGTTACTCGATTTTGGCAGGGCGGCATTTT | 13 | TRBJ1-5 | few | - | TRBV6-5
CASTLLGLAGTHDF | TGTGCCAGCACCCTTTTAGGACTAGCGGGGACTCATGACTTC | 14 | TRBJ2-5 | many | TRBD2 | TRBV2
CASSSTGNEQYF | TGTGCCAGCAGCTCGACAGGGAACGAGCAGTACTTC | 12 | TRBJ2-7 | - | TRBD1 | TRBV7-2
CASSVPLAVDYNEQFF | TGTGCCAGCAGCGTTCCACTAGCGGTGGACTACAATGAGCAGTTCTTC | 16 | TRBJ2-1 | - | TRBD2 | TRBV11-3
CASSYRETQYF | TGCGCCAGCAGCTACAGGGAGACCCAGTACTTC | 11 | TRBJ2-5 | - | - | TRBV5-1
CASRPDRIYEQYF | TGTGCCAGCAGGCCAGACAGGATCTACGAGCAGTACTTC | 13 | TRBJ2-7 | - | - | TRBV2
CASSGTGSNGELFF | TGTGCCAGCAGTGGGACAGGGAGTAACGGGGAGCTGTTTTTT | 14 | TRBJ2-2 | few | TRBD1 | TRBV2
CASSPSHQSEAFF | TGTGCCAGCTCACCCAGTCATCAATCTGAAGCTTTCTTT | 13 | TRBJ1-1 | - | - | TRBV18
CASSESGYGEKLFF | TGTGCCAGCAGTGAATCCGGGTACGGTGAAAAACTGTTTTTT | 14 | TRBJ1-4 | - | - | TRBV2
CASSTMDWGYEQYF | TGTGCCAGCAGCACCATGGACTGGGGCTACGAGCAGTACTTC | 14 | TRBJ2-7 | few | - | TRBV6-5
CASSSTGNPSWGYTF | TGTGCCAGCAGTTCCACAGGGAACCCCTCCTGGGGCTACACCTTC | 15 | TRBJ1-2 | - | - | TRBV28
CSGKNHGSYEQYF | TGCAGCGGTAAGAATCACGGGAGCTACGAGCAGTACTTC | 13 | TRBJ2-7 | few | - | TRBV29-1
CASSVSGTLESPLHF | TGTGCCAGCAGCGTGTCCGGGACCCTTGAATCACCCCTCCACTTT | 15 | TRBJ1-6 | few | - | TRBV5-4
CSVATNGGTNTEAFF | TGCAGCGTTGCCACAAACGGAGGGACCAACACTGAAGCTTTCTTT | 15 | TRBJ1-1 | - | - | TRBV29-1
CASSQLAGTEQFF | TGTGCCAGCAGCCAACTAGCGGGAACTGAGCAGTTCTTC | 13 | TRBJ2-1 | - | TRBD2 | TRBV14
CASSQLQGLSYEQYF | TGTGCCAGCAGTCAACTCCAGGGCTTGAGCTACGAGCAGTACTTC | 15 | TRBJ2-7 | few | - | TRBV7-9
CASSLQGLSGNTIYF | TGTGCCAGCAGCTTACAGGGCCTCTCTGGAAACACCATATATTTT | 15 | TRBJ1-3 | - | - | TRBV7-6
CASSLGLSYEQYF | TGTGCCAGCAGCTTAGGACTTAGTTACGAGCAGTACTTC | 13 | TRBJ2-7 | few | - | TRBV7-2
CASSIQLEYNEQFF | TGTGCCAGCAGTATTCAACTGGAATACAATGAGCAGTTCTTC | 14 | TRBJ2-1 | - | - | TRBV6-5
CASSTTVAYEQYF | TGTGCCAGCAGTACGACAGTGGCCTACGAGCAGTACTTC | 13 | TRBJ2-7 | few | - | TRBV28
CASSLGGQGADTQYF | TGTGCCAGCAGCTTAGGAGGGCAGGGTGCGGATACGCAGTATTTT | 15 | TRBJ2-3 | - | - | TRBV7-2
CASSPGAENYGYTF | TGTGCCAGCTCACCAGGGGCAGAAAACTATGGCTACACCTTC | 14 | TRBJ1-2 | - | - | TRBV18
CASSFLTTSYEQYF | TGTGCCAGCAGCTTTTTGACAACCTCCTACGAGCAGTACTTC | 14 | TRBJ2-7 | - | - | TRBV7-2
CASSPGGGTHSYEQYF | TGCGCCAGCAGCCCCGGGGGAGGAACCCATTCCTACGAGCAGTACTTC | 16 | TRBJ2-7 | - | - | TRBV5-1
CASSRTATGELFF | TGTGCCAGCAGCCGGACAGCGACCGGGGAGCTGTTTTTT | 13 | TRBJ2-2 | few | - | TRBV7-2
CASSSAGVETQYF | TGTGCCAGCAGCTCAGCGGGGGTGGAGACCCAGTACTTC | 13 | TRBJ2-5 | few | TRBD2 | TRBV5-4
CASSLEPSNTEAFF | TGCGCCAGCAGCTTGGAGCCATCGAACACTGAAGCTTTCTTT | 14 | TRBJ1-1 | once | - | TRBV5-1
CASSAPGTPSEQYF | TGCGCCAGCAGTGCTCCCGGGACCCCCTCCGAGCAGTACTTC | 14 | TRBJ2-7 | - | - | TRBV4-1
CASSPDSTNEKLFF | TGTGCCAGCAGCCCAGACTCAACTAATGAAAAACTGTTTTTT | 14 | TRBJ1-4 | many | - | TRBV4-2
CSAGGGNYGYTF | TGCAGCGCGGGAGGGGGTAACTATGGCTACACCTTC | 12 | TRBJ1-2 | few | - | TRBV29-1
CASSKGDSGANVLTF | TGTGCCAGCAGTAAAGGGGACTCCGGGGCCAACGTCCTGACTTTC | 15 | TRBJ2-6 | few | - | TRBV6-1
CSADRETQYF | TGCAGTGCCGACCGGGAGACCCAGTACTTC | 10 | TRBJ2-5 | few | - | TRBV20-1
CASSSQGGTNTGELFF | TGTGCCAGCAGCTCCCAGGGGGGGACGAACACCGGGGAGCTGTTTTTT | 16 | TRBJ2-2 | - | - | TRBV7-3
CASSGDREVGELFF | TGTGCCAGCAGCGGGGACAGGGAAGTCGGGGAGCTGTTTTTT | 14 | TRBJ2-2 | - | TRBD1 | TRBV5-4
CASSSISRGITGNTIYF | TGTGCCAGCAGCTCCATTTCCCGGGGGATCACTGGAAACACCATATATTTT | 17 | TRBJ1-3 | - | - | TRBV5-4
CASSPSRGAYNEQFF | TGTGCCAGCAGCCCTAGCCGGGGGGCCTACAATGAGCAGTTCTTC | 15 | TRBJ2-1 | few | TRBD2 | TRBV9
CASSIGPSRRNEQFF | TGTGCCAGTAGTATAGGGCCAAGCAGAAGAAATGAGCAGTTCTTC | 15 | TRBJ2-1 | few | - | TRBV19
CAISEGREWETQYF | TGTGCCATCAGTGAGGGCAGGGAATGGGAGACCCAGTACTTC | 14 | TRBJ2-5 | many | - | TRBV10-3
CSVAGAGHQPQHF | TGCAGCGTTGCGGGGGCTGGGCATCAGCCCCAGCATTTT | 13 | TRBJ1-5 | - | - | TRBV29-1
CASSQGERGDTQYF | TGCGCCAGCAGCCAGGGGGAGCGGGGAGATACGCAGTATTTT | 14 | TRBJ2-3 | few | TRBD2 | TRBV4-3
CASSLGGTYTDTQYF | TGTGCCAGCAGCTTAGGCGGGACCTACACAGATACGCAGTATTTT | 15 | TRBJ2-3 | few | - | TRBV7-6
CAWSVDTLYQETQYF | TGTGCCTGGAGTGTGGACACCTTGTACCAAGAGACCCAGTACTTC | 15 | TRBJ2-5 | - | - | TRBV30
CASSLRTTGYNEQFF | TGTGCCAGCAGCTTAAGAACGACGGGATACAATGAGCAGTTCTTC | 15 | TRBJ2-1 | few | - | TRBV11-3
CASSSGQGAPASGF | TGTGCCAGCAGCTCCGGACAAGGGGCGCCCGCATCGGGCTTC | 14 | TRBJ2-7 | few | - | TRBV7-9
CASSLLRGTEAFF | TGTGCCAGCAGCTTATTGAGGGGAACTGAAGCTTTCTTT | 13 | TRBJ1-1 | - | - | TRBV7-2
CASNEGGSRGPRGQSNQPQHF | TGTGCCAGCAACGAAGGGGGGTCCCGGGGGCCCAGGGGCCAAAGCAATCAGCCCCAGCATTTT | 21 | TRBJ1-5 | few | - | TRBV2
CASRPGQNYGYTF | TGTGCCAGCAGGCCCGGACAAAACTATGGCTACACCTTC | 13 | TRBJ1-2 | - | - | TRBV6-6
CASSQGLSVGGVYGYTF | TGCGCCAGCAGCCAAGGTTTATCGGTTGGAGGTGTGTATGGCTACACCTTC | 17 | TRBJ1-2 | - | - | TRBV4-3
CASSSFREEYGYTF | TGTGCCAGCAGTTCCTTCAGGGAGGAGTATGGCTACACCTTC | 14 | TRBJ1-2 | - | - | TRBV7-2
CASSQPTSGRLHEQFF | TGCGCCAGCAGCCAGCCAACTAGCGGGAGGCTGCATGAGCAGTTCTTC | 16 | TRBJ2-1 | few | TRBD2 | TRBV4-1